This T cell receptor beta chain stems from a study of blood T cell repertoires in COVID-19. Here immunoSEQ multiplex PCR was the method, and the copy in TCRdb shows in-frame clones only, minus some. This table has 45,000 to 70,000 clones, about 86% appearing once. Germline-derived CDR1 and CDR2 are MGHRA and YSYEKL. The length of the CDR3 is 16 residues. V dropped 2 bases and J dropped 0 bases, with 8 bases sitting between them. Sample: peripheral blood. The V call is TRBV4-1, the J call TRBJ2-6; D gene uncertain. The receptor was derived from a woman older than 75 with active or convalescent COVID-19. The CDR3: CASSQPGSSGANVLTF. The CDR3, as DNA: TGCGCCAGCAGCCAACCAGGTAGCTCTGGGGCCAACGTCCTGACTTTC.